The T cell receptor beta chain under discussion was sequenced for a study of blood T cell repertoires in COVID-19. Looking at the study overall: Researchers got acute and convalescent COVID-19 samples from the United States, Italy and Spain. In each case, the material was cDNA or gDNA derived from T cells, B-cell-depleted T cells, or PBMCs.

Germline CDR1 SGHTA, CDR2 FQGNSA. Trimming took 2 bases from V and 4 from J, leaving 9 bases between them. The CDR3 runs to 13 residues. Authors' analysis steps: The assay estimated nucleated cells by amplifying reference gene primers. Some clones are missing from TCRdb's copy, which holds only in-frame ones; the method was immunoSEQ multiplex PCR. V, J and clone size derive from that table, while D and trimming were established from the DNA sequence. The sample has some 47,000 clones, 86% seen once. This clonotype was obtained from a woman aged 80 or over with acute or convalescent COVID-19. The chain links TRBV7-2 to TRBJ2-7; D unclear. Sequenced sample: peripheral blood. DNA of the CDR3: TGTGCCAGCAGCTTAAGAGGTGTTTACGAGCAGTACTTC. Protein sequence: CASSLRGVYEQYF.